The subject of this entry is one TCR beta chain. Its antigen is currently unknown. The data derive from a study of T cell repertoires in cytomegalovirus infection. Whole-study context: Both CMV infection and a matching HLA type were indicated by public TCR beta signatures. Study outcomes and limitations: Summed frequency of public TCR beta families distinguished CMV carriers with the relevant HLA.

V lost 7 bases to trimming and J lost 5 bases; unmatched junction nucleotides: 15. CDR1 and CDR2 from the germline V gene are SGHTA and FQGTGA. The CDR3 is 17 amino acids. Each CDR3 protein is one row after TCRdb ran MiXCR on the reads. The sample carries about 150,000 distinct CDR3 sequences, roughly a quarter recorded once. Sequencing was done on a sample of PBMCs. The TCR comes from a human donor in good health (CMV status not recorded). Some clones in this sample may be carry-over from other donors' samples. V and J are TRBV7-3 and TRBJ2-1; TRBD2 matches 9 bases. The CDR3 DNA reads as TGTGCCAGCAACAAGGGTAGCGGGGGCCAAGGGAACAATGAGCAGTTCTTC. Translating it yields CASNKGSGGQGNNEQFF.